This TCR beta chain was retrieved from a study of T cells after yellow fever vaccination. Across the whole study: Preparation used SMART-Seq v4 Ultra Low Input for the low-cell-number fractions.

V was pared by 1 base and J by 0 bases, with 8 bases between. The CDR3 extends over 14 amino acids. CDR1 and CDR2 from the germline V gene are SGHTS and YDEGEE. Overall study findings and caveats: It was a weaker secondary response, yet one that peaked faster, at day 5 versus 15. Most clones from primary vaccination resurfaced after the booster (96% CD4, more than 75% CD8).

Details on this clonotype: What it recognizes is unknown.

Template switching by 5'RACE produced TCR cDNA, adding a universal primer site and UMIs. TCRdb reprocessed the 5' RACE reads via MiXCR and lists one record per CDR3 protein. Here the sample spans 450,000 to 600,000 distinct CDR3 sequences, approximately 15% being singletons. This receptor was identified in a man aged 25 to 40 who received the YFV17D yellow fever vaccine. The chain has TRBV5-8 and TRBJ2-7; D is unclear. Sample: PBMCs, taken on the day of the yellow fever booster vaccination. The CDR3 loop reads CASSLRFSSYEQYF. The CDR3 nucleotides read TGTGCCAGCAGCTTGCGATTTAGCTCCTACGAGCAGTACTTC.